Listed here are 31 T cell receptor beta chains from one sample, sequenced in a study of neurological immune-mediated disorders. MiXCR was run by TCRdb on the 5' RACE reads, yielding one entry per CDR3 protein. The repertoire holds roughly 38,000 distinct CDR3 sequences, around 7.8% seen once, with 4% to 5.5% in the top ten. Sequenced input: PBMCs. The receptor source for this set is a woman in her thirties or forties in good health.

There are many counts of this clonotype. This rearrangement joins TRBV10-3 to TRBJ2-2; D gene uncertain. V was trimmed by 8 bases and J by 2 bases, leaving 3 bases between them. This CDR3 comprises 11 residues. Per germline, CDR1 ENHRY and CDR2 SYGVKD. CDR3 loop: CAIGNTGELFF. The CDR3 DNA reads as TGTGCCATCGGAAACACCGGGGAGCTGTTTTTT.

This clonotype showed up many times. This chain joins TRBV6-5 and TRBJ1-1; D unresolved. CDR1 and CDR2 from the germline V gene are MNHEY and SVGAGI. The V gene lost 4 bases and the J gene lost 1 base, with 10 bases spanning the gap. CDR3 length: 14 residues. The CDR3 DNA is TGTGCCAGCAGTTTAGCAGGATGGAACACTGAAGCTTTCTTT. It specifies CASSLAGWNTEAFF.

This clonotype was counted ten times or more. V is TRBV9 and J is TRBJ1-6; 9 nucleotides align to TRBD1. CDR3 length: 17 amino acids. Germline assignment: CDR1 SGDLS and CDR2 YYNGEE. Losses at the gene ends were 4 bases for V and 5 bases for J; bases not matched to a gene: 10. CDR3 in DNA: TGTGCCAGCAGCTCCCGGACAGGGGATGGTCATAATTCACCCCTCCACTTT. It codes for CASSSRTGDGHNSPLHF.

This clonotype was counted many times. The chain uses TRBV27 and TRBJ2-2; TRBD2 matches at 11 bases. The J segment lost 4 bases and the V segment lost 8 bases, leaving 9 bases of the junction unmatched. CDR1 and CDR2 (germline): MNHEY, SMNVEV (reference sequence). The CDR3 is 16 residues long. The CDR3 loop reads CASGLAGGRGTGELFF. The CDR3, as DNA: TGTGCCAGCGGCCTAGCGGGGGGCCGAGGCACCGGGGAGCTGTTTTTT.

This clonotype was picked up many times. V and J are TRBV20-1 and TRBJ2-5; D is perhaps TRBD1 (6 bases). Germline CDR1 and CDR2: DFQATT and SNEGSKA (reference sequence). V gave up 1 base and J gave up 6 bases, with 15 bases separating them. The CDR3 is 14 residues long. The CDR3 DNA follows: TGCAGTGCTAGAGTTAGGGCCCAGGGGAAGACCCAGTACTTC. Translated, it gives CSARVRAQGKTQYF.

The table lists this clonotype with many counts. V usage is TRBV11-2 and J usage is TRBJ1-1; 12 bases line up with TRBD1. Trimming removed 8 bases from V and 7 bases from J; junction bases left unmatched: 11. There are 15 residues in the CDR3. The germline gives CDR1 SGHAT, CDR2 FQNNGV. As DNA, the CDR3 is TGTGCCAGCGGGGGACAGGGGGCGTGGGGTTTTGAAGCTTTCTTT. As protein: CASGGQGAWGFEAFF.

Turning to this clonotype: This clone may be a read error of a much larger clone one base away. This rearrangement joins TRBV29-1 to TRBJ2-2, with D perhaps TRBD2 (6 bases). Germline V gives CDR1 SQVTM, CDR2 ANQGSEA. The CDR3 runs 12 residues. The CDR3, as DNA: TGCGGCGCCGCCGGAGGGACCGGGGAGCTGTTTTTT. Its protein is CGAAGGTGELFF.

Only a few counts were recorded for this clonotype. The chain couples TRBV9 to TRBJ2-1; 8 bases fit TRBD1. Trimming took 0 bases from V and 6 from J; bases not matched to a gene: 11. The CDR3 is made up of 17 amino acids. CDR1 is SGDLS and CDR2 is YYNGEE in the germline V gene. This CDR3 reads CASSVELRQGASNEQFF. In DNA form, the CDR3 reads TGTGCCAGCAGCGTAGAGCTAAGGCAGGGGGCTAGCAATGAGCAGTTCTTC.

There are many counts of this clonotype. The J gene is TRBJ2-5, the V gene TRBV29-1; TRBD2 is a possible D gene (6 bases). CDR1 SQVTM and CDR2 ANQGSEA come from the germline V gene. The ends were cut back, 8 bases at V and 6 bases at J, with 16 bases in the middle. The CDR3 length is 12 residues. CDR3 loop: CSWGVAPQTQYF. The CDR3 nucleotides read TGCAGCTGGGGGGTGGCGCCCCAGACCCAGTACTTC.

At least ten counts were recorded for this clonotype. The rearrangement joins TRBV10-2 to TRBJ2-3; D is tentatively TRBD1 or TRBD2 (5 bases each). The V end lost 2 bases, the J end lost 6 bases, and 9 bases lay between the germline ends. The V gene's germline CDR1 is WSHSY and CDR2 SAAADI. The CDR3 sequence is 13 residues long. The CDR3 region is CASSERDRDTQYF. The CDR3, as DNA: TGCGCCAGCAGTGAGAGGGACCGGGATACGCAGTATTTT.

In its sample, this clonotype was seen many times. This chain joins TRBV5-1 and TRBJ2-7; D is possibly TRBD2 (6 bases). Trimming shortened V by 4 bases and J by 6 bases, and 11 bases separated the two germline ends. Germline lookup yields CDR1 SGHRS and CDR2 YFSETQ. The CDR3 is made up of 12 amino acids. CDR3 sequence (DNA): TGCGCCAGCAGCCCCCGGGGGAGCGAGCAGTACTTC. It codes for CASSPRGSEQYF.

This clonotype occurred many times. J is TRBJ2-7 and V is TRBV6-1; weak D call: TRBD1 (6 bases). CDR1 and CDR2 from the germline V gene are MNHNS and SASEGT. The CDR3 runs 13 residues. Trimming removed 1 base from V and 4 bases from J, with 8 bases in between. This CDR3 reads CASSEDREYEQYV. The DNA of the CDR3 is TGTGCCAGCAGTGAAGACAGGGAGTACGAGCAGTACGTC.

This clonotype was seen at least ten times. The chain couples TRBV5-1 to TRBJ1-1; D not certain. Between the trimmed V and J ends, which lost 3 bases and 1 base, there was a span of 10 bases. The CDR3 length is 14 residues. CDR1 and CDR2 from the germline V gene are SGHRS and YFSETQ. CDR3: CASSSGQPNTEAFF. CDR3 nucleotide sequence: TGCGCCAGCAGCTCCGGCCAGCCGAACACTGAAGCTTTCTTT.

At least ten counts were recorded for this clonotype. The chain combines TRBV16 with TRBJ1-6; 10 bases map to TRBD1. This CDR3 is 16 amino acids long. Germline V gene sequence: CDR1 KGHSY, CDR2 FQNENV. V lost 3 bases, J lost 7 bases, and 6 bases stayed unmatched. The CDR3 region is CASSQFRDRGNSPLHF. Here the CDR3 DNA reads TGTGCCAGCAGCCAGTTCCGGGACAGGGGCAATTCACCCCTCCACTTT.

This clonotype was found many times. The chain combines TRBV12-3 or TRBV12-4 with TRBJ2-2; D call uncertain. This CDR3 region has 14 residues. V lost 3 bases and J 1 base, leaving 6 bases between the germline ends. CDR3 amino acids: CASSFSRNTGELFF. DNA for the CDR3: TGTGCCAGCAGTTTCTCCAGGAACACCGGGGAGCTGTTTTTT.

V is TRBV5-1 and J is TRBJ2-1; D gene unclear. The CDR3 is made up of 15 amino acids. Trimming removed 0 bases from V and 2 bases from J, with 9 bases in between. Germline values: CDR1 SGHRS, CDR2 YFSETQ. The CDR3 bases are TGCGCCAGCAGCTTGGAGTTCGGAGCCTACAATGAGCAGTTCTTC. Its translation: CASSLEFGAYNEQFF. The whole variable domain, filled in from reference TRBV5-1 and TRBJ2-1, reads KAGVTQTPRYLIKTRGQQVTLSCSPISGHRSVSWYQQTPGQGLQFLFEYFSETQRNKGNFPGRFSGRQFSNSRSEMNVSTLELGDSALYLCASSLEFGAYNEQFFGPGTRLTVL.

This clonotype was observed at least ten times. This chain connects TRBV19 to TRBJ1-5, with 7 bases aligning to TRBD1. J lost 6 bases, V lost 7 bases, and 9 bases had no gene match. CDR1 LNHDA and CDR2 SQIVND come from the germline V gene (reference sequence). This CDR3 has 14 residues. CDR3 nucleotide sequence: TGTGCCAGTACCGGGACAGTCCGAACTCAGCCCCAGCATTTT. Protein sequence: CASTGTVRTQPQHF.

This clonotype was counted many times. The J gene is TRBJ2-1, the V gene TRBV6-6, with D possibly TRBD1 on 7 matching bases. Germline V CDR1 and CDR2: MNHNY, SVGAGI (reference sequence). The CDR3 consists of 14 residues. Trimming stripped 8 bases from V and 0 bases from J, with 11 bases between. In DNA form, the CDR3 reads TGTGCCAGCCAGGGGGGAAGCTCCTACAATGAGCAGTTCTTC. Its protein is CASQGGSSYNEQFF.

In this sample, this clonotype turned up many times. This chain links TRBV4-2 with TRBJ1-6; 10 nucleotides agree with TRBD1. The V and J ends lost 0 bases and 10 bases, in that order; junction bases with no gene match: 6. The germline V gene encodes CDR1 LGHNA and CDR2 YNFKEQ. CDR3 length: 16 residues. The CDR3 bases are TGTGCCAGCAGCCAAGATCCGACAGGGGGCGGGTCACCCCTCCACTTT. Translated, it gives CASSQDPTGGGSPLHF.

This clonotype was recorded many times. The chain combines TRBV5-1 with TRBJ1-6; D is unclear. Germline loops: CDR1 SGHRS, CDR2 YFSETQ. The V gene lost 0 bases and the J gene lost 6 bases, with 13 bases spanning the gap. This CDR3 region has 16 residues. In DNA, the CDR3 is TGCGCCAGCAGCTTGGACAGCGGATTGATTAATTCACCCCTCCACTTT. This sequence encodes CASSLDSGLINSPLHF. Variable domain in full (rest from reference TRBV5-1 and TRBJ1-6): KAGVTQTPRYLIKTRGQQVTLSCSPISGHRSVSWYQQTPGQGLQFLFEYFSETQRNKGNFPGRFSGRQFSNSRSEMNVSTLELGDSALYLCASSLDSGLINSPLHFGNGTRLTVT.

This clonotype was seen ten or more times. This chain connects TRBV7-8 to TRBJ2-7; D ambiguous. The CDR3 totals 15 residues. In germline, CDR1 is SGHVS, CDR2 FQNEAQ. Trimming pared 1 base from V and 4 bases from J, leaving 14 bases between. The CDR3 here is CASSLEGRPSYEQYF. The CDR3 DNA reads TGTGCCAGCAGCTTAGAGGGCAGGCCTTCTTACGAGCAGTACTTC.

Ten or more counts support this clonotype. This chain links TRBV5-1 with TRBJ2-1, with unresolved D. The V gene's germline CDR1 is SGHRS and CDR2 YFSETQ. V lost 4 bases and J 4 bases, leaving 9 bases between the germline ends. The CDR3 is made up of 13 amino acids. CDR3 nucleotide sequence: TGCGCCAGCAGCGTAGACGGGTACAATGAGCAGTTCTTC. Amino acids: CASSVDGYNEQFF.

The sample holds many counts of this clonotype. The chain couples TRBV19 to TRBJ1-1; tentative D call: TRBD1 (5 bases). Per germline, CDR1 LNHDA and CDR2 SQIVND (reference sequence). There are 13 residues in the CDR3. Trimming pared 7 bases from V and 1 base from J, leaving 10 bases between. CDR3 in DNA: TGTGCCAGTACCCAGGGCTGGAACACTGAAGCTTTCTTT. Translation: CASTQGWNTEAFF.

This clonotype was seen repeatedly, ten times or more. The chain is built from TRBV28 and TRBJ2-7; 7 bases line up with TRBD2. CDR1 is MDHEN, CDR2 SYDVKM, per germline. V dropped 9 bases and J dropped 2; count of bases not matched to a gene: 10. CDR3 length equals 14 residues. Written as DNA, the CDR3 is TGTGCCAGTTTCCGCGGACTAGGACCCTACGAGCAGTACTTC. This encodes CASFRGLGPYEQYF.

This clonotype was detected ten times or more. CDR3 nucleotide sequence: TGCAGCGCGAAGGCCAACTATGGCTACACCTTC. It specifies CSAKANYGYTF. This chain connects TRBV29-1 to TRBJ1-2; D ambiguous. Germline V CDR1 and CDR2: SQVTM, ANQGSEA. The CDR3 consists of 11 residues. V shed 7 bases and J shed 2 bases, with 8 bases lying between them.

The table lists this clonotype with many counts. The V call is TRBV5-1, the J call TRBJ1-2, with 9 bases aligning to TRBD1. CDR3 length equals 14 residues. Trimming removed 4 bases from V and 2 bases from J; junction bases left unmatched: 3. Germline CDR1 reads SGHRS; CDR2 reads YFSETQ. The CDR3 nucleotides are TGCGCCAGCAGCCCCGGGACAGGGAACTATGGCTACACCTTC. Translated, it gives CASSPGTGNYGYTF. Full variable domain (missing parts from reference TRBV5-1 and TRBJ1-2): KAGVTQTPRYLIKTRGQQVTLSCSPISGHRSVSWYQQTPGQGLQFLFEYFSETQRNKGNFPGRFSGRQFSNSRSEMNVSTLELGDSALYLCASSPGTGNYGYTFGSGTRLTVV.

This clonotype was detected ten times or more. The chain has TRBV6-5 and TRBJ2-7, with 14 bases that match TRBD2. Per germline, CDR1 MNHEY and CDR2 SVGAGI. CDR3 length equals 15 residues. The V gene end was trimmed by 4 bases and the J gene end by 8 bases; junction bases not matched to a gene: 7. The CDR3 DNA sequence: TGTGCCAGCAGTTTTCCGGGACTAGCGGGAGAGAAGCAGTACTTC. Residues: CASSFPGLAGEKQYF.

This clonotype has more than one count but fewer than ten. The V call is TRBV27, the J call TRBJ2-1, with 7 bases identical to TRBD1. The CDR3 is made up of 14 amino acids. J gave up 2 bases and V 5 bases, and 3 bases lay outside the gene matches. Per the germline V gene, CDR1 is MNHEY and CDR2 is SMNVEV (reference sequence). The CDR3 DNA follows: TGTGCCAGCAGTAGGACAGGTACCTACAATGAGCAGTTCTTC. It codes for CASSRTGTYNEQFF.

This clonotype was detected many times. This sequence joins TRBV9 and TRBJ1-2; 9 bases map to TRBD1. The CDR3 is 15 residues long. V was clipped by 3 bases and J by 8 bases; unmatched bases: 11. The germline V gene encodes CDR1 SGDLS and CDR2 YYNGEE. For the CDR3, the DNA is TGTGCCAGCAGCGACTTTGGGGACAGGGAGGGCGGCTACACCTTC. It is translated as CASSDFGDREGGYTF.

Only one count was recorded for this clonotype. The germline gene is not matched at one end of the junction; a read error may be the cause. The chain links TRBV3-1 to TRBJ1-1; no clear D. Germline V gene lookup returns CDR1 LGHDT and CDR2 YNNKEL (reference sequence). The CDR3 runs to 15 residues. The CDR3 nucleotides are TGTGCCAACAGCCAGTACCCCCGGTTCCACACTGAAGCTTTCTTT. Protein product: CANSQYPRFHTEAFF.

At least ten counts were recorded for this clonotype. This chain uses TRBV6-5 with TRBJ1-1; D is ambiguous. V was cut by 2 bases and J by 1 base, with 11 bases left in between. From germline, CDR1 is MNHEY and CDR2 SVGAGI. The CDR3 is 15 residues long. The chain's CDR3 is CASSYRAAGNTEAFF. CDR3 nucleotides: TGTGCCAGCAGTTACCGAGCAGCGGGGAACACTGAAGCTTTCTTT.